A selection of T cell receptor beta chains follows, all from one sample in a study of blood T cells in healthy people across ages. TCRdb re-called the 5' RACE reads through MiXCR, storing one row per CDR3 protein. The repertoire has about 800,000 distinct CDR3 sequences, about 62% of them found once; the top ten carry approximately 21%. Sequencing was done on a sample of blood. These receptor sequences come from a man younger than 45 in good health. CDR3s include the opening cysteine and the closing phenylalanine or tryptophan. The order of the fields is V gene, clone size, J gene, D gene, CDR3 DNA, CDR3 protein. The D gene is left open where the match is weak. Only part of the rows carry a size: once, few, many, or a class if the clone is expanded.

V: TRBV14
size: -
J: TRBJ1-1
D: TRBD1
DNA: TGTGCCAGCAGCCAGAACAGGGGAACTGAAGCTTTCTTT
CDR3: CASSQNRGTEAFF

V: TRBV20-1
size: -
J: TRBJ2-7
D: -
DNA: TGCAGTGCTAGCAGGGGCGAACAGTACTTC
CDR3: CSASRGEQYF

V: TRBV12-3/TRBV12-4
size: -
J: TRBJ2-3
D: -
DNA: TGTGCCAGCAGTTTGTCGGATGACACAGATACGCAGTATTTT
CDR3: CASSLSDDTDTQYF

V: TRBV30
size: -
J: TRBJ2-7
D: TRBD1
DNA: TGTGCCAGGGACAGCAGCTCCTACGAGCAGTACTTC
CDR3: CARDSSSYEQYF

V: TRBV9
size: -
J: TRBJ2-1
D: TRBD2
DNA: TGTGCCAGCAGCCCATGGACTAGCGGCAATGAGCAGTTCTTC
CDR3: CASSPWTSGNEQFF

V: TRBV20-1
size: many
J: TRBJ2-7
D: TRBD2
DNA: TGCAGTGCTAGCCCACCCGGGACTAGCTACGAGCAGTACTTC
CDR3: CSASPPGTSYEQYF

V: TRBV4-2
size: few
J: TRBJ2-1
D: TRBD1
DNA: TGTGCCAGCAGCCTCCTCGGACAGGGCTCCTACAATGAGCAGTTCTTC
CDR3: CASSLLGQGSYNEQFF

V: TRBV6-5
size: -
J: TRBJ1-6
D: -
DNA: TGTGCCAGCAGTAAAGATTCGCATTCACCCCTCCACTTT
CDR3: CASSKDSHSPLHF

V: TRBV20-1
size: -
J: TRBJ2-7
D: TRBD2
DNA: TGCAGTACTAGGGGGACTAGGACCTACGAGCAGTACTTC
CDR3: CSTRGTRTYEQYF

V: TRBV6-2/TRBV6-3
size: -
J: TRBJ1-4
D: TRBD1
DNA: TGTGCCAGCAGTGACTCCGGGACAGGGTATGAAAAACTGTTTTTT
CDR3: CASSDSGTGYEKLFF

V: TRBV25-1
size: few
J: TRBJ2-5
D: TRBD1
DNA: TGTGCCAGCAGTGCCATCCCCCTGGGAAGTTGGACAGGGACCTTTGAGGAGACCCAGTACTTC
CDR3: CASSAIPLGSWTGTFEETQYF

V: TRBV7-2
size: -
J: TRBJ1-2
D: -
DNA: TGTGCCAGCAGTCCCCAGAGCAGGGCCGCTCCTGGAGGGGGCTACACCTTC
CDR3: CASSPQSRAAPGGGYTF

V: TRBV5-6
size: -
J: TRBJ2-7
D: -
DNA: TGTGCCAGCAGCCCGGCGGGCGGCGAGCAGTACTTC
CDR3: CASSPAGGEQYF

V: TRBV7-3
size: -
J: TRBJ2-1
D: TRBD2
DNA: TGTGCCAGCAGCTTCCGACTAGCGGGATATGGTGAGCAGTTCTTC
CDR3: CASSFRLAGYGEQFF

V: TRBV18
size: -
J: TRBJ2-1
D: TRBD2
DNA: TGTGCCAGCTCACTAGGACTAGAGCACTCGTACAATGAGCAGTTCTTC
CDR3: CASSLGLEHSYNEQFF

V: TRBV4-3
size: -
J: TRBJ2-5
D: -
DNA: TGCGCCAGCAGCCAAGATTTGACTAGTCGTTTGTACTTC
CDR3: CASSQDLTSRLYF

V: TRBV18
size: -
J: TRBJ1-1
D: TRBD1
DNA: TGTGCCAGCTCAACAGGGGGGCGAATGAACACTGAAGCTTTCTTT
CDR3: CASSTGGRMNTEAFF

V: TRBV6-2/TRBV6-3
size: -
J: TRBJ2-5
D: -
DNA: TGTGCCAGCAGTGCCGGGAGATTGAGAGAGCAGTACTTC
CDR3: CASSAGRLREQYF

V: TRBV29-1
size: -
J: TRBJ2-1
D: TRBD2
DNA: TGCAGCGTTGGAATAGCGGGAGTAGGTGAGCAGTTCTTC
CDR3: CSVGIAGVGEQFF

V: TRBV6-5
size: -
J: TRBJ2-2
D: -
DNA: TGTGCCAGCAGGAACAGGGTCGGCACCGGGGAGCTGTTTTTT
CDR3: CASRNRVGTGELFF

V: TRBV20-1
size: few
J: TRBJ2-7
D: TRBD1
DNA: TGCAGTGCTAGAGGGGGACAGGGGAGTTCCTACGAGCAGTACTTC
CDR3: CSARGGQGSSYEQYF

V: TRBV7-2
size: -
J: TRBJ2-3
D: TRBD1
DNA: TGTGCCAGCAGCTTATCGAGGACAGGGGGTTTAGATACGCAGTATTTT
CDR3: CASSLSRTGGLDTQYF